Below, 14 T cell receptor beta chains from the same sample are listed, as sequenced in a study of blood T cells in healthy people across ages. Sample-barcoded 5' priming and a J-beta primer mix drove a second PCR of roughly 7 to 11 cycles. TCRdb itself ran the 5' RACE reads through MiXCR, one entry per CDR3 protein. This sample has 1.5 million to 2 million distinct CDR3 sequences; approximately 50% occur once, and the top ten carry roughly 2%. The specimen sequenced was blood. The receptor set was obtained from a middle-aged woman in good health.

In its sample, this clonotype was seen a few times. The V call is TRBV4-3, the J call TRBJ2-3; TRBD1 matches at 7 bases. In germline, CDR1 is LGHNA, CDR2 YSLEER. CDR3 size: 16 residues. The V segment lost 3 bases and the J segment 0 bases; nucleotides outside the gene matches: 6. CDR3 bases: TGCGCCAGCAGCCAGGACAGGAGACTAAGCACAGATACGCAGTATTTT. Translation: CASSQDRRLSTDTQYF.

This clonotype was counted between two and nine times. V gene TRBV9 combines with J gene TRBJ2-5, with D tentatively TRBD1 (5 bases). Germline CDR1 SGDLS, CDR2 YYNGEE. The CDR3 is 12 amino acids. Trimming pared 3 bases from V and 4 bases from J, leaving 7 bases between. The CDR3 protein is CASSAQGETQYF. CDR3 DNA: TGTGCCAGCAGCGCTCAGGGAGAGACCCAGTACTTC.

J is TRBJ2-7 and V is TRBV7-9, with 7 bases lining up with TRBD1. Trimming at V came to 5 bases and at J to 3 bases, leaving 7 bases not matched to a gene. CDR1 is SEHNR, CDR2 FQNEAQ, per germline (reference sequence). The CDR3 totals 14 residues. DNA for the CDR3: TGTGCCAGCAGCGACCGGGACAGCTACTACGAGCAGTACTTC. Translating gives CASSDRDSYYEQYF.

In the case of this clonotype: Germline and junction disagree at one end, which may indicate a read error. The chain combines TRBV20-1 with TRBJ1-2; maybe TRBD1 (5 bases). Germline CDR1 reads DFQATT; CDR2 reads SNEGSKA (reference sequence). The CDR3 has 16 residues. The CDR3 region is CSARVHSGSQGAGYTF. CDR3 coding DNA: TGCAGTGCTAGAGTACACAGCGGGTCGCAGGGTGCTGGCTACACCTTT.

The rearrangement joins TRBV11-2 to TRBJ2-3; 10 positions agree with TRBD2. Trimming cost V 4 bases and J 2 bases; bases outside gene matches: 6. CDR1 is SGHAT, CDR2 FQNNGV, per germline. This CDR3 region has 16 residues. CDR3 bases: TGTGCCAGCAGCTCGTGGACTAGCGGCTTCACAGATACGCAGTATTTT. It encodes CASSSWTSGFTDTQYF.

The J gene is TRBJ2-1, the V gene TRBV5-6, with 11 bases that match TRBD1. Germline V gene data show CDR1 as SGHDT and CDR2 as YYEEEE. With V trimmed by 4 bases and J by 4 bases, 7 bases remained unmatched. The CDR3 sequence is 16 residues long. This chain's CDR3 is CASSPPDRGPYNEQFF. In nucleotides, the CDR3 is TGTGCCAGCAGCCCGCCGGACAGGGGGCCTTACAATGAGCAGTTCTTC.

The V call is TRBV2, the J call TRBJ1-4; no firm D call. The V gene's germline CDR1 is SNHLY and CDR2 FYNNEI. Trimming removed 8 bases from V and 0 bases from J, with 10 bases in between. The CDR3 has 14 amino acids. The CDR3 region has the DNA TGTGCCAGCCAAACGACCTCAACTAATGAAAAACTGTTTTTT. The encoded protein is CASQTTSTNEKLFF.

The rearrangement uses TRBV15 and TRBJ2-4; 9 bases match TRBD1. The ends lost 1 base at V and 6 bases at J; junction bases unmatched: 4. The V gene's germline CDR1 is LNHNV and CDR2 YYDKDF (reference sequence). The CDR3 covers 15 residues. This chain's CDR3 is CATSRVKTGGNIQYF. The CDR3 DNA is TGTGCCACCAGCAGAGTGAAGACAGGGGGAAACATTCAGTACTTC.

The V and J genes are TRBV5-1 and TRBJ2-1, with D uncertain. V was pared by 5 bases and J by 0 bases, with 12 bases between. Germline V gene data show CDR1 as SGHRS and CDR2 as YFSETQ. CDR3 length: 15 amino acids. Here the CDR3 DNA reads TGCGCCAGCAGTCCGGCAGAGAGCTCCTACAATGAGCAGTTCTTC. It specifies CASSPAESSYNEQFF.

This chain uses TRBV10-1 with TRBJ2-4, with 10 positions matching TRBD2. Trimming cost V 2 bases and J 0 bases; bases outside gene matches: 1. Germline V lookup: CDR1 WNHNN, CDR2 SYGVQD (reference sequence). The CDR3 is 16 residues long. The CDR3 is CASSETSGVAKNIQYF. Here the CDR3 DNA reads TGCGCCAGCAGTGAGACTAGCGGGGTAGCCAAAAACATTCAGTACTTC.

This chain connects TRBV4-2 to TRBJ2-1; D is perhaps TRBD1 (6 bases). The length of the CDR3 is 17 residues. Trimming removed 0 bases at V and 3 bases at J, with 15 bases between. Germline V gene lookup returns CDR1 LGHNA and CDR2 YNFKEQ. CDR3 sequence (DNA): TGTGCCAGCAGCCAAGATGGTAAGGGGGATTACTACAATGAGCAGTTCTTC. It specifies CASSQDGKGDYYNEQFF.

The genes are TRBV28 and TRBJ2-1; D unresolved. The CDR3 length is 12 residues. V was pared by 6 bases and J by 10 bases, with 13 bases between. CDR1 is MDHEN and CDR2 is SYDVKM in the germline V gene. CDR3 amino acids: CASSPTVWEQFF. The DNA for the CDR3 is TGTGCCAGCAGCCCGACCGTTTGGGAGCAGTTCTTC.

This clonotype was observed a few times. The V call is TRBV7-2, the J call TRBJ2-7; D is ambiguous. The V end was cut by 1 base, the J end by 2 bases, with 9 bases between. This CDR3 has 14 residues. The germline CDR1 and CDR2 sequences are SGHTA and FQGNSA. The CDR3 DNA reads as TGTGCCAGCAGCTTAGTTTACGGGCCCTACGAGCAGTACTTC. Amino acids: CASSLVYGPYEQYF.

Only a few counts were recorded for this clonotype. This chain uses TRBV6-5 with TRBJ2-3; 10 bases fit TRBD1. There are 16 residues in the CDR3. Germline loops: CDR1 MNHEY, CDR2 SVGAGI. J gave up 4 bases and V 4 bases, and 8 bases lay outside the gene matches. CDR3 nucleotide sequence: TGTGCCAGCAGTTCGACAGGGGGCTTCGCGGCAGATACGCAGTATTTT. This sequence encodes CASSSTGGFAADTQYF.